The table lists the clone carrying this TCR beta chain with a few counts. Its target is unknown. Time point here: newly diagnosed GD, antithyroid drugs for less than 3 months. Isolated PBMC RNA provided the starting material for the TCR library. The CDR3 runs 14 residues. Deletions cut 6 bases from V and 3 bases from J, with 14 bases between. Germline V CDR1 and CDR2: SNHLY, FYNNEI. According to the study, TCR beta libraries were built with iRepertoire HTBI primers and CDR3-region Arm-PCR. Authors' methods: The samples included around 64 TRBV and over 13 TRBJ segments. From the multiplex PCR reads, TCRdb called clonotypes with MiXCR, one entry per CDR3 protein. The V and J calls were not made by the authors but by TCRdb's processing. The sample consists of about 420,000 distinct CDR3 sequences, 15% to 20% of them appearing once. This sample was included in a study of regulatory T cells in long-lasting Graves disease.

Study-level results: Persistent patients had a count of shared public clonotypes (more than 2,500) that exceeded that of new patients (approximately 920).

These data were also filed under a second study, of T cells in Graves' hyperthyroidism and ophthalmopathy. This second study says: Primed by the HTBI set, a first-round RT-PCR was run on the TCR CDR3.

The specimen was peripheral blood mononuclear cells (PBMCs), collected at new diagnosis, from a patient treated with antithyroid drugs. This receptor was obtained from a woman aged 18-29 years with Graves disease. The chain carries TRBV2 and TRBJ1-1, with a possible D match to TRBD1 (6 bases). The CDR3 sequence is CASRYRALDTEAFF. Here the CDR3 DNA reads TGTGCCAGCAGATACAGGGCTTTGGACACTGAAGCTTTCTTT.